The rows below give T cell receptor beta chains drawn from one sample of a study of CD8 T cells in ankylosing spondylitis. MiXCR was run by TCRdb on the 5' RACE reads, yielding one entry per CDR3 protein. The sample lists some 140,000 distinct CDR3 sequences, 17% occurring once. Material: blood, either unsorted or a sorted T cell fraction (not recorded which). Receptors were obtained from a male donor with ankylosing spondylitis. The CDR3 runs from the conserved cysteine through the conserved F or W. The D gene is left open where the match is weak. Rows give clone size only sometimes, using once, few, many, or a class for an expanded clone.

CDR3nt: TGTGCCAGCAGCTACAGGGGCATCGGAGTAATCCATGGCTACACCTTC
CDR3aa: CASSYRGIGVIHGYTF
v_gene: TRBV7-8
j_gene: TRBJ1-2
abundance: -
d_gene: TRBD1

CDR3nt: TGTGCCAGCAGGCGGACAGGGACTGAAGCTTTCTTT
CDR3aa: CASRRTGTEAFF
v_gene: TRBV5-5
j_gene: TRBJ1-1
abundance: -
d_gene: TRBD1

CDR3nt: TGTGCCAGCAGTTTAACAGATACGCAGTATTTT
CDR3aa: CASSLTDTQYF
v_gene: TRBV5-1
j_gene: TRBJ2-3
abundance: many
d_gene: -

CDR3nt: TGTGCCAGCAGCCAAGAAGTGGGTCTCGGAGATACGCAGTATTTT
CDR3aa: CASSQEVGLGDTQYF
v_gene: TRBV4-2
j_gene: TRBJ2-3
abundance: -
d_gene: -

CDR3nt: TGTGCCAGCAGCTTAATGGGTGATACGCAGTATTTT
CDR3aa: CASSLMGDTQYF
v_gene: TRBV7-9
j_gene: TRBJ2-3
abundance: -
d_gene: -

CDR3nt: TGTGCCAGCAGCTTTTACACTGAAGCTTTCTTT
CDR3aa: CASSFYTEAFF
v_gene: TRBV5-6
j_gene: TRBJ1-1
abundance: -
d_gene: -

CDR3nt: TGTGCCAGCAGCTTCCGGACTAGCGGGAGTGTTGAGCAGTTCTTC
CDR3aa: CASSFRTSGSVEQFF
v_gene: TRBV3-1
j_gene: TRBJ2-1
abundance: -
d_gene: TRBD2

CDR3nt: TGTGCCAGCAGTGCTATTACTAGCGGGAGGAGAGATACGCAGTATTTT
CDR3aa: CASSAITSGRRDTQYF
v_gene: TRBV25-1
j_gene: TRBJ2-3
abundance: -
d_gene: TRBD2

CDR3nt: TGCAGTGCTAGAAGGGGGGGCCGGAACGAGCAGTACTTC
CDR3aa: CSARRGGRNEQYF
v_gene: TRBV20-1
j_gene: TRBJ2-7
abundance: few
d_gene: -

CDR3nt: TGCGCCAGCAGCCCCGGGACAGGGGTGAAGTTCTTC
CDR3aa: CASSPGTGVKFF
v_gene: TRBV4-1
j_gene: TRBJ2-1
abundance: -
d_gene: TRBD1

CDR3nt: TGTGCCAGCAGCCGGAACAGGGAGGCTTTCTTT
CDR3aa: CASSRNREAFF
v_gene: TRBV3-1
j_gene: TRBJ1-1
abundance: -
d_gene: -

CDR3nt: TGTGCCAGCAGCGTAAACAGGGGAACCTACGAGCAGTACTTC
CDR3aa: CASSVNRGTYEQYF
v_gene: TRBV7-9
j_gene: TRBJ2-7
abundance: -
d_gene: TRBD1

CDR3nt: TGCGCCAGCAGCTTTGACAGATTAAACACTGAAGCTTTCTTT
CDR3aa: CASSFDRLNTEAFF
v_gene: TRBV5-1
j_gene: TRBJ1-1
abundance: few
d_gene: -

CDR3nt: TGTGCCAGCAGCTTAACGACAGGGAACACAGATACGCAGTATTTT
CDR3aa: CASSLTTGNTDTQYF
v_gene: TRBV7-9
j_gene: TRBJ2-3
abundance: few
d_gene: TRBD1

CDR3nt: TGCGCCAGCAGCCTCACGACGGTTTTCACAGATACGCAGTATTTT
CDR3aa: CASSLTTVFTDTQYF
v_gene: TRBV5-1
j_gene: TRBJ2-3
abundance: few
d_gene: -

CDR3nt: TGTGCCAGCAGCCCCGGTTCGCGATCTGGAAACACCATATATTTT
CDR3aa: CASSPGSRSGNTIYF
v_gene: TRBV4-2
j_gene: TRBJ1-3
abundance: -
d_gene: -

CDR3nt: TGCAGCGTTGGTTTTTTTAGCGGGAGGGGTAACAATGAGCAGTTCTTC
CDR3aa: CSVGFFSGRGNNEQFF
v_gene: TRBV29-1
j_gene: TRBJ2-1
abundance: -
d_gene: TRBD2

CDR3nt: TGCAGTGCTAGAAACTCCCTGACAGGGGTACCTGAAGCTTTCTTT
CDR3aa: CSARNSLTGVPEAFF
v_gene: TRBV20-1
j_gene: TRBJ1-1
abundance: -
d_gene: TRBD1

CDR3nt: TGTGCCAGCAGCCCCGGAGGGGGCGCAGATACGCAGTATTTT
CDR3aa: CASSPGGGADTQYF
v_gene: TRBV9
j_gene: TRBJ2-3
abundance: -
d_gene: -

CDR3nt: TGTGCCAGCAGTGAAAGGGCTACTGAGCAGTTCTTC
CDR3aa: CASSERATEQFF
v_gene: TRBV2
j_gene: TRBJ2-1
abundance: -
d_gene: -

CDR3nt: TGCGCCAGCAGCTATTCCACCGACAACGAGCAGTACTTC
CDR3aa: CASSYSTDNEQYF
v_gene: TRBV4-1
j_gene: TRBJ2-7
abundance: many
d_gene: -

CDR3nt: TGTGCCAGCAGTTTATTATCTAGCGGGAGGGCCTCGCAGTTCTTC
CDR3aa: CASSLLSSGRASQFF
v_gene: TRBV28
j_gene: TRBJ2-1
abundance: -
d_gene: TRBD2

CDR3nt: TGTGCCAGCAACCGGGACGGGGCCCTCCTGAACACCGGGGAGCTGTTTTTT
CDR3aa: CASNRDGALLNTGELFF
v_gene: TRBV27
j_gene: TRBJ2-2
abundance: -
d_gene: -

CDR3nt: TGTGCCAGCAGCCCAGGGGGGACTAGCGGCCTGGAGCAGTACTTC
CDR3aa: CASSPGGTSGLEQYF
v_gene: TRBV9
j_gene: TRBJ2-7
abundance: few
d_gene: TRBD2

CDR3nt: TGCGCCAGCAGTAGATTAGCGGGAGTGGGGAATGAGCAGTTCTTC
CDR3aa: CASSRLAGVGNEQFF
v_gene: TRBV10-2
j_gene: TRBJ2-1
abundance: -
d_gene: TRBD2

CDR3nt: TGTGCCAGCAGCTCCTTTCCGGGACAGGGGGCCTACGAGCAGTACTTC
CDR3aa: CASSSFPGQGAYEQYF
v_gene: TRBV7-9
j_gene: TRBJ2-7
abundance: few
d_gene: TRBD1

CDR3nt: TGTGCCAGCAGCGCGACTAGCGGGGTTAATGAGCAGTTCTTC
CDR3aa: CASSATSGVNEQFF
v_gene: TRBV9
j_gene: TRBJ2-1
abundance: few
d_gene: TRBD2

CDR3nt: TGCGCCAGCAGCCAAGAGGGACTAGTTTCGGGCGAGCAGTACTTC
CDR3aa: CASSQEGLVSGEQYF
v_gene: TRBV4-1
j_gene: TRBJ2-7
abundance: -
d_gene: TRBD2

CDR3nt: TGTGCCGCCCGGACAGGGGTAATTCAGCCCCAGCATTTT
CDR3aa: CAARTGVIQPQHF
v_gene: TRBV6-2/TRBV6-3
j_gene: TRBJ1-5
abundance: -
d_gene: TRBD1

CDR3nt: TGTGCCAGCAGTTTGTACATATGGGATGAGCAGTTCTTC
CDR3aa: CASSLYIWDEQFF
v_gene: TRBV12-3/TRBV12-4
j_gene: TRBJ2-1
abundance: many
d_gene: -

CDR3nt: TGCGCCAGCAGCTTGGCCGGGCTAGGGTACAATGAGCAGTTCTTC
CDR3aa: CASSLAGLGYNEQFF
v_gene: TRBV5-1
j_gene: TRBJ2-1
abundance: few
d_gene: -

CDR3nt: TGTGCCAGCAGTGAAGTGGGAAGGGGGATTAGCACAGATACGCAGTATTTT
CDR3aa: CASSEVGRGISTDTQYF
v_gene: TRBV2
j_gene: TRBJ2-3
abundance: -
d_gene: -

CDR3nt: TGTGCCAGCAGTTTTAGGACAGGGGTAATCACGCCCCAGCATTTT
CDR3aa: CASSFRTGVITPQHF
v_gene: TRBV28
j_gene: TRBJ1-5
abundance: few
d_gene: TRBD1

CDR3nt: TGTGCCAGCAGGGGACTAGCTTCCGTCGGGGAGCTGTTTTTT
CDR3aa: CASRGLASVGELFF
v_gene: TRBV2
j_gene: TRBJ2-2
abundance: few
d_gene: TRBD2

CDR3nt: TGCAGCGTCCACTCCCGCGGATTAGCTAACTATGGCTACACCTTC
CDR3aa: CSVHSRGLANYGYTF
v_gene: TRBV29-1
j_gene: TRBJ1-2
abundance: few
d_gene: -

CDR3nt: TGTGCCAGCAGCTTAGCGTCGTTAAGCAATCAGCCCCAGCATTTT
CDR3aa: CASSLASLSNQPQHF
v_gene: TRBV7-8
j_gene: TRBJ1-5
abundance: few
d_gene: -

CDR3nt: TGTGCCAGCAGCTCCCTCGCCAATGAGCAGTTCTTC
CDR3aa: CASSSLANEQFF
v_gene: TRBV7-9
j_gene: TRBJ2-1
abundance: few
d_gene: -

CDR3nt: TGTGCTAGTGGACAGACAGGGGACTATAGTCCCTATGGCTACACCTTC
CDR3aa: CASGQTGDYSPYGYTF
v_gene: TRBV12-5
j_gene: TRBJ1-2
abundance: -
d_gene: TRBD1